This TCR beta chain was captured in a study of CD8 T cells in Susac syndrome. With random hexamers, roughly 0.45 to 1 ug RNA was reverse transcribed. MiXCR, run by TCRdb on the immunoSEQ multiplex PCR reads, gives a single entry per CDR3 protein. The sample contains roughly 180,000 distinct CDR3 sequences, 90% to 95% of which appear only once. The specimen sequenced was CD4+ T cells from PBMCs. This sequence was found in a human donor with multiple sclerosis.

CDR3 loop: CASSFYRGRGNQPQHF. Written as DNA, the CDR3 is TGTGCCAGCAGCTTCTACAGGGGGCGAGGCAATCAGCCCCAGCATTTT. This sequence joins TRBV5-6 and TRBJ1-5; 9 bases agree with TRBD1. The CDR3 runs to 16 residues. J was trimmed by 2 bases and V by 2 bases; bases with no gene match: 5. Germline CDR1 reads SGHDT; CDR2 reads YYEEEE.